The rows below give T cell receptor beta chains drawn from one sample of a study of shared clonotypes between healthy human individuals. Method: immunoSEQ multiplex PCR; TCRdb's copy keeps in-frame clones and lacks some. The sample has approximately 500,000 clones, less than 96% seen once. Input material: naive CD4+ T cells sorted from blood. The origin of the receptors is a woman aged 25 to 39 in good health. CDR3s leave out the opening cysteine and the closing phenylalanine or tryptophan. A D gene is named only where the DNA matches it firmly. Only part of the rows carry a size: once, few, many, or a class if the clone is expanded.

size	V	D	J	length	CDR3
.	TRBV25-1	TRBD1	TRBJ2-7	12	ASSEQAGGNEQY
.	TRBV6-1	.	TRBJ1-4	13	ASSEKGATNEKLF
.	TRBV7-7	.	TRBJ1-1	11	ASSLEMNTEAF
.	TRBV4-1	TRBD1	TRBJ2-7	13	ASSQEGQGGYEQY
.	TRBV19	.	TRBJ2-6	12	ASSQGSGANVLT
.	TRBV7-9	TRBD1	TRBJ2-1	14	ASSLGRVRGKNEQF
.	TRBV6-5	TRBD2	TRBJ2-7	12	ASIPTAGRYEQY
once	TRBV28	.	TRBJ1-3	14	ASSLVGPGDGNTIY
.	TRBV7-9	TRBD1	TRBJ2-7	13	ASSLRSGGVYEQY
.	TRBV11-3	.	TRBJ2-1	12	ASSLGGKDNEQF
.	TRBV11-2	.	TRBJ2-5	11	ASSLDSQETQY
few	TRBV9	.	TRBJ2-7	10	ASSGDSYEQY
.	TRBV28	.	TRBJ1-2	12	ASSLWPRVYGYT
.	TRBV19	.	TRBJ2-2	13	ASTLSHTNTGELF
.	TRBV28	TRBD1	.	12	ASSTGQGAYEQY
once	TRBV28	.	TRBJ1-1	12	ASSLAGPNTEAF
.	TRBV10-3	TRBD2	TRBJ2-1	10	AIAGVNSEQF
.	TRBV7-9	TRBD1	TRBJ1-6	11	ASRLTGDSPLH
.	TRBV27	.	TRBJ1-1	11	ASSLRGRVGAF
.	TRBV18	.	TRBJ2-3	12	ASSVQPSTDTQY
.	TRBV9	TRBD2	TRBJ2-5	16	ASSVIEGRAGGQETQY
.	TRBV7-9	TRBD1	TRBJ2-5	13	ASSPRGTGTETQY
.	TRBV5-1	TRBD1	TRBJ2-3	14	ASSRGRDRVTDTQY
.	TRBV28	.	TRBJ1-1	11	ASSSGTNTEAF
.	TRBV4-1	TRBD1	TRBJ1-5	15	ASSQPTRDRPNQPQH
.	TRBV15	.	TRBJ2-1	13	ATSSPTTPYNEQF
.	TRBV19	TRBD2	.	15	ASSTLGTSGRALEQY